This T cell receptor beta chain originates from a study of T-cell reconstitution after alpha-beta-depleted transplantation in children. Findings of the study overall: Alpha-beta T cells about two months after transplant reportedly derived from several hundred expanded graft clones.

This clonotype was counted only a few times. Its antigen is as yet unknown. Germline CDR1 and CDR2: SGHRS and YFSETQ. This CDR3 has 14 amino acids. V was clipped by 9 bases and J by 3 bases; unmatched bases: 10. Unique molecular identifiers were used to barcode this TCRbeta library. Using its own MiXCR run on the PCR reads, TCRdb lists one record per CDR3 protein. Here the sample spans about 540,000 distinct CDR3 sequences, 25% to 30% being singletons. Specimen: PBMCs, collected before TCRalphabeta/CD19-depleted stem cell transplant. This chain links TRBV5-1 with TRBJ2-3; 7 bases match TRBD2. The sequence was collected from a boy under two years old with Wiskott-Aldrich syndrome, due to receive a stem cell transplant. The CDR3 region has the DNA TGCGCCACTAGGGAGACGCGGGGGACAGATACGCAGTATTTT. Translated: CATRETRGTDTQYF.